This T cell receptor (beta chain) emerged from a study of monozygotic twins with inflammatory bowel disease. TCRdb re-called the 5' RACE reads, yielding one record per CDR3 amino acid sequence without DNA. Recorded for this sample: about 160,000 distinct CDR3 sequences. Study outcomes and limitations: IBD patients displayed reduced TCRbeta diversity (inverse Simpson) when set against healthy co-twins. IBD patients exhibited fewer clonotypes shared with other individuals than healthy twins, particularly with disease activity.

This CDR3 is built from 12 residues. CDR1 SGDLS and CDR2 YYNGEE come from the germline V gene. Turning to this clonotype: Its target is not known.

The gene calls are TRBV9 and TRBJ1-2; TCRdb names TRBD1, which stays unverified in the absence of DNA. This TCR was recovered from a human donor with ulcerative colitis or Crohn's disease, or a healthy co-twin of an affected twin (not recorded which). Input material: blood. This chain's CDR3 is CASSVVRDGYTF.